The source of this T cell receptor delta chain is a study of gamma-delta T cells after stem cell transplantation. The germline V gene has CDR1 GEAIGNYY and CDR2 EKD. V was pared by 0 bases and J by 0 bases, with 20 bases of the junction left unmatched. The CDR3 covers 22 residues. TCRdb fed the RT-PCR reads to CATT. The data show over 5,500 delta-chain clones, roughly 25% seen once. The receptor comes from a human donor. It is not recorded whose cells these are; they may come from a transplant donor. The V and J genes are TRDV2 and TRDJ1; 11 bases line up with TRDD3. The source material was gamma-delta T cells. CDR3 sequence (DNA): TGTGCCTGTGACACCGTGGGGTGGGGGATACGCGGGGCCGCTCCTCACACCGATAAACTCATCTTT. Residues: CACDTVGWGIRGAAPHTDKLIF.